This entry lists 6 T cell receptor beta chains sequenced from one sample in a study of blood T cell repertoires in COVID-19. Clones were read by immunoSEQ multiplex PCR, and TCRdb kept only the in-frame ones, dropping some. This table holds around 180,000 clones, roughly 86% found once. Specimen: PBMCs or T cells enriched from blood (not recorded which). These receptors all come from a woman aged 25-40 years who had recovered from COVID-19.

V and J are TRBV27 and TRBJ1-4; D is perhaps TRBD1 (6 bases). This CDR3 is 15 amino acids long. Germline loops: CDR1 MNHEY, CDR2 SMNVEV (reference sequence). The germline V and J ends were trimmed by 5 bases and 4 bases, with 14 bases remaining between them. In nucleotides, the CDR3 is TGTGCCAGCAGTCCAGGACAGCGGAGTAATGAAAAACTGTTTTTT. Translating gives CASSPGQRSNEKLFF.

The genes are TRBV13 and TRBJ2-1, with TRBD2 matching over 8 bases. The germline gives CDR1 PRHDT, CDR2 FYEKMQ (reference sequence). After removal of 7 bases from V and 7 bases from J, the junction contained 9 bases not matched to a gene. The CDR3 contains 14 residues. CDR3 sequence (DNA): TGTGCCAGCATCAAAGCGGGAGCAATGAATGAGCAGTTCTTC. Protein: CASIKAGAMNEQFF.

The chain recombines TRBV5-1 with TRBJ2-7; D is possibly TRBD2 (6 bases). The CDR3 has 17 residues. Trimming left V 1 base short and J 1 base short, with 18 bases between. Germline assignment: CDR1 SGHRS and CDR2 YFSETQ. DNA for the CDR3: TGCGCCAGCAGCTTGAGGACGGGAGCGGCCCTATCCTACGAGCAGTACTTC. Translating it yields CASSLRTGAALSYEQYF.

This clone showed up just once. The CDR3 protein is CASSNSGVNEQFF. The CDR3 bases are TGTGCCAGCAGCAATTCCGGGGTCAATGAGCAGTTCTTC. V is TRBV6-2 or TRBV6-3 and J is TRBJ2-1; D perhaps matches TRBD2 (5 bases). CDR3 size: 13 residues. Deletions cut 6 bases from V and 6 bases from J, with 12 bases between. CDR1 and CDR2 (germline): MNHEY, SVGEGT.

V and J are TRBV6-5 and TRBJ2-5, with D perhaps matching TRBD1 (6 bases). The CDR3 length is 13 residues. Trimming took 8 bases from V and 1 from J, leaving 11 bases between them. Germline CDR1 reads MNHEY; CDR2 reads SVGAGI. CDR3 sequence reads: CASGRTAQETQYF. The DNA of the CDR3 is TGTGCCAGCGGACGGACAGCCCAAGAGACCCAGTACTTC.

This clone was detected only a few times. The chain has TRBV5-5 and TRBJ1-2; D is unclear. V dropped 0 bases and J dropped 2 bases, with 14 bases sitting between them. The germline V gene encodes CDR1 SGHKS and CDR2 YYEKEE (reference sequence). This CDR3 is built from 16 residues. This CDR3 is CASSLGEGKQNYGYTF. In nucleotides, the CDR3 is TGTGCCAGCAGCTTGGGGGAGGGTAAGCAGAACTATGGCTACACCTTC. The whole variable domain, remainder taken from reference TRBV5-5 and TRBJ1-2, is DAGVTQSPTHLIKTRGQQVTLRCSPISGHKSVSWYQQVLGQGPQFIFQYYEKEERGRGNFPDRFSARQFPNYSSELNVNALLLGDSALYLCASSLGEGKQNYGYTFGSGTRLTVV.